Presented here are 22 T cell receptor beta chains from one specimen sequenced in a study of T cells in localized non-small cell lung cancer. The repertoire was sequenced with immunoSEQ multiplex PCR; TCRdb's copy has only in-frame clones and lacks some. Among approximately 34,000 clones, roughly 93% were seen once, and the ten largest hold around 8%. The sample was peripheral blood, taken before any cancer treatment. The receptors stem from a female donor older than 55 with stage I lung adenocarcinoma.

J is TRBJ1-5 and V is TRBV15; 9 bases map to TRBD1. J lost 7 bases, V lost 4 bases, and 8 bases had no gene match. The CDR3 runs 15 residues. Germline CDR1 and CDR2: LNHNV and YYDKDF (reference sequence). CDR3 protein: CATSTSRDRDQPQHF. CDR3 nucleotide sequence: TGTGCCACCAGCACTTCAAGGGACAGGGACCAGCCCCAGCATTTT.

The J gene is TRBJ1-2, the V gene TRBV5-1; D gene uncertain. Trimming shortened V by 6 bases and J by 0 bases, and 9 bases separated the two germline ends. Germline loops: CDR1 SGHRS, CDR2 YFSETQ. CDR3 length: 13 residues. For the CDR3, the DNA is TGCGCCAGCACGGCAGGAGCTAACTATGGCTACACCTTC. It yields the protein CASTAGANYGYTF.

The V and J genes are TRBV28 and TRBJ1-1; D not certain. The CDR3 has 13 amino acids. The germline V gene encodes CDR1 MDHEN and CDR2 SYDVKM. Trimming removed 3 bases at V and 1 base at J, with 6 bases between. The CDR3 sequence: CASSFRRNTEAFF. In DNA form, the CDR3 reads TGTGCCAGCAGTTTCCGGAGGAACACTGAAGCTTTCTTT.

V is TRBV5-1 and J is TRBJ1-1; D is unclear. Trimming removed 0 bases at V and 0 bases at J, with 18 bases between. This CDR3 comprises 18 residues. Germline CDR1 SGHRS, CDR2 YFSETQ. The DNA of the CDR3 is TGCGCCAGCAGCTTGGTTGGGAACCGGGCGGGAATGAACACTGAAGCTTTCTTT. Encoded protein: CASSLVGNRAGMNTEAFF. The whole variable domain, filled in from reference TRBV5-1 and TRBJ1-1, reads KAGVTQTPRYLIKTRGQQVTLSCSPISGHRSVSWYQQTPGQGLQFLFEYFSETQRNKGNFPGRFSGRQFSNSRSEMNVSTLELGDSALYLCASSLVGNRAGMNTEAFFGQGTRLTVV.

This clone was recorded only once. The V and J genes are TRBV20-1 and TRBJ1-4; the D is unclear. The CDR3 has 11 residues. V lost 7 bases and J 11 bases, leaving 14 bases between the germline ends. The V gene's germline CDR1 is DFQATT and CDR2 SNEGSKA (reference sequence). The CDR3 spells CSGYQLAKLFF. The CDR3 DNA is TGCAGTGGTTATCAATTGGCTAAACTGTTTTTT.

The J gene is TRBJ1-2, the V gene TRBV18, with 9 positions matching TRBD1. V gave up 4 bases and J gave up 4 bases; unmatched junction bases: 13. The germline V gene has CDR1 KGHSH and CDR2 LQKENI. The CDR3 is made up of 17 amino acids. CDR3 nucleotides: TGTGCCAGCTCACTCGCCGGGACAGGGTTATCGGGCTATGGCTACACCTTC. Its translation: CASSLAGTGLSGYGYTF.

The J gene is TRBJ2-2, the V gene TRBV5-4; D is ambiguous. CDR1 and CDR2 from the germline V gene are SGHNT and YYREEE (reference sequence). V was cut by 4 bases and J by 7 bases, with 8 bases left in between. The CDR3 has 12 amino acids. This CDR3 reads CASSLWGGELFF. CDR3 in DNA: TGTGCCAGCAGCCTCTGGGGCGGGGAGCTGTTTTTT.

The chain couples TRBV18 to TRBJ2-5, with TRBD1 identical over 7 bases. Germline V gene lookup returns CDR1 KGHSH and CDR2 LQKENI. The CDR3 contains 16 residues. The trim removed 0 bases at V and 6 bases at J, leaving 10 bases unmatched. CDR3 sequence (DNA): TGTGCCAGCTCACCACCGGTCATAGGGGGCACAAAGACCCAGTACTTC. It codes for CASSPPVIGGTKTQYF. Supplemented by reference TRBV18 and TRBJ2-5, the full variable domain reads NAGVMQNPRHLVRRRGQEARLRCSPMKGHSHVYWYRQLPEEGLKFMVYLQKENIIDESGMPKERFSAEFPKEGPSILRIQQVVRGDSAAYFCASSPPVIGGTKTQYFGPGTRLLVL.

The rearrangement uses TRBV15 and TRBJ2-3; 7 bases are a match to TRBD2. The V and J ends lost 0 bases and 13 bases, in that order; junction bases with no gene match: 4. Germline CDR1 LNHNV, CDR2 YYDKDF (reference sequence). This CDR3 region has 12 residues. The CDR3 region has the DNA TGTGCCACCAGCAGAGATTTCGGGACTAAGTATTTT. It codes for CATSRDFGTKYF.

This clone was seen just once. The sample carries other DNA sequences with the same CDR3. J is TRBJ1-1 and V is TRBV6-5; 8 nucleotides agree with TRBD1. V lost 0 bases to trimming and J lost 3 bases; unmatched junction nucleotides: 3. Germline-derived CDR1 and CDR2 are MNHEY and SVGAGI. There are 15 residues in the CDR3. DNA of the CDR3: TGTGCCAGCAGTTACTCCTACAGGGGGTACACTGAAGCTTTCTTT. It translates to CASSYSYRGYTEAFF.

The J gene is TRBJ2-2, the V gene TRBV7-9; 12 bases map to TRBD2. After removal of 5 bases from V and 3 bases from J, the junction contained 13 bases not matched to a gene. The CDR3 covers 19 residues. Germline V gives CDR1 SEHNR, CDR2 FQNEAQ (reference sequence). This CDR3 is CASSRTGTSGFADTGELFF. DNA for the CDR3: TGTGCCAGCAGCCGGACCGGGACTAGCGGGTTTGCGGACACCGGGGAGCTGTTTTTT.

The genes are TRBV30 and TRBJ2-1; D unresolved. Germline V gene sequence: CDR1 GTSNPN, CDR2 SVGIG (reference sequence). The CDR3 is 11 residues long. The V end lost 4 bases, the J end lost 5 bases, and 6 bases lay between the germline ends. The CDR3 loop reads CAWTLNNEQFF. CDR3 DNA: TGTGCCTGGACTCTTAACAATGAGCAGTTCTTC.

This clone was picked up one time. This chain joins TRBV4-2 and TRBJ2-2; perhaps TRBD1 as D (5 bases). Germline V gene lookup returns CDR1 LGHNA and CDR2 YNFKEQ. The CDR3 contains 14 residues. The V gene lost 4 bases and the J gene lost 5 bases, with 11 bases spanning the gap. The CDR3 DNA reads TGTGCCAGCAGCCCCCAGGGTTGGACCGGGGAGCTGTTTTTT. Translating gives CASSPQGWTGELFF.

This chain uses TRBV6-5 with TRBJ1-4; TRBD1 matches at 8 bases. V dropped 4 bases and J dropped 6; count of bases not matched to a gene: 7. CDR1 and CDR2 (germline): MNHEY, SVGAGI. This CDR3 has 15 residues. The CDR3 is CASSFLGQGHEKLFF. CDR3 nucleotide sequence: TGTGCCAGCAGTTTCCTCGGACAGGGCCATGAAAAACTGTTTTTT.

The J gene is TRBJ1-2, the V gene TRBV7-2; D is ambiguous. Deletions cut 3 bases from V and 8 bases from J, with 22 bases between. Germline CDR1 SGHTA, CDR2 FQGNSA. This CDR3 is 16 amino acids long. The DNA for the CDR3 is TGTGCCAGCAGCTTCGGTAGGCAGACCTATGTGAAGGGCTACACCTTC. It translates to CASSFGRQTYVKGYTF. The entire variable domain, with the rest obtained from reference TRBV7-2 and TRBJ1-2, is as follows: GAGVSQSPSNKVTEKGKDVELRCDPISGHTALYWYRQSLGQGLEFLIYFQGNSAPDKSGLPSDRFSAERTGGSVSTLTIQRTQQEDSAVYLCASSFGRQTYVKGYTFGSGTRLTVV.

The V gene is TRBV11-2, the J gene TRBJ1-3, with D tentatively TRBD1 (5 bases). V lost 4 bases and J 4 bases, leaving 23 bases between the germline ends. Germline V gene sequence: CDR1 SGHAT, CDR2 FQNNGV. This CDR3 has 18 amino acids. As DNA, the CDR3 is TGTGCCAGCAGCTACCGGTATACGGGGGAAAGTGCAGGAAACACCATATATTTT. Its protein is CASSYRYTGESAGNTIYF.

This CDR3 reads CASSLDKTGNYGYTF. The DNA for the CDR3 is TGTGCCAGCAGCTTAGATAAAACGGGAAACTATGGCTACACCTTC. The V gene is TRBV11-3, the J gene TRBJ1-2; D is unresolved. Germline V gives CDR1 SGHNT, CDR2 YENEEA. Trimming took 0 bases from V and 2 from J, leaving 10 bases between them. The CDR3 covers 15 residues.

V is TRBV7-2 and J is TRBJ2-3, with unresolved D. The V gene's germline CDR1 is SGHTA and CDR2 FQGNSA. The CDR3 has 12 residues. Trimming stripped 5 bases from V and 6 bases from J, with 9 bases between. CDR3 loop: CASSQGRDTQYF. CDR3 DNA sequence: TGTGCCAGCAGCCAAGGGCGGGATACGCAGTATTTT.

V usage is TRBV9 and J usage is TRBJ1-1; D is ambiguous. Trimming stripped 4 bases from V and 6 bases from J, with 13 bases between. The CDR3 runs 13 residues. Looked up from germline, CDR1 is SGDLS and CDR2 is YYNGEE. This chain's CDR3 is CASSPPSLAEAFF. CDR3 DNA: TGTGCCAGCAGCCCGCCATCGTTGGCTGAAGCTTTCTTT.

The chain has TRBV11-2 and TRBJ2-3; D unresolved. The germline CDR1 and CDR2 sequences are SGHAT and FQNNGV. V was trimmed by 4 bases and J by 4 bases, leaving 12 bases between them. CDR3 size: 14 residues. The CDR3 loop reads CASSSPSTSDTQYF. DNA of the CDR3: TGTGCCAGCAGCTCTCCTTCGACATCAGATACGCAGTATTTT.

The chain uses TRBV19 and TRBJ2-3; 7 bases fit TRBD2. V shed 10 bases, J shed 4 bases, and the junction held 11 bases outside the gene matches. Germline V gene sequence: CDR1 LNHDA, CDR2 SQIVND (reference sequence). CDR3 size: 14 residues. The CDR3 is CATETGGFPDTQYF. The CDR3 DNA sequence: TGTGCCACCGAGACCGGGGGGTTCCCAGATACGCAGTATTTT.

The CDR3 bases are TGTGCCAGCAGCTCGGGACAGGTGAACACCGGGGAGCTGTTTTTT. It yields the protein CASSSGQVNTGELFF. The chain links TRBV11-2 to TRBJ2-2; 8 bases line up with TRBD1. The CDR3 runs to 15 residues. Losses at the gene ends were 4 bases for V and 1 base for J; bases not matched to a gene: 2. Germline CDR1 reads SGHAT; CDR2 reads FQNNGV.